This is a list of T cell receptor beta chains from one sample in a study of T cell repertoires in aging, cancer and after chemotherapy. TCRdb re-called the multiplex PCR reads with MiXCR, one entry per CDR3 protein. The sample has about 3,000 distinct CDR3 sequences, roughly 24% seen once. The sequenced sample was blood. The receptor set was obtained from a human donor in good health. The conserved cysteine and the conserved F or W are not part of the CDR3 here.

TRBJ2-5 TRBV15 ATSRGRQRQQETQY
TRBJ2-7 TRBV6-1 ASSPDRGAYEQY
TRBJ1-1 TRBV12-3/TRBV12-4 ASSRGTTEAF
TRBJ2-1 TRBV29-1 SVEGGFSYNEQF
TRBJ2-1 TRBV20-1 SVLGGTGHNEQF
TRBJ2-1 TRBV6-5 ASSYSNRVAGGPGF
TRBJ2-1 TRBV24-1 ATSEWTSHEQF
TRBJ2-2 TRBV6-4 ASSESPDHTGELF
TRBJ2-7 TRBV6-5 ASSPRTSGTYEQY
TRBJ2-6 TRBV15 ATSKTSDGANVLT
TRBJ2-5 TRBV11-3 ASSPRRSGVSETQY
TRBJ2-7 TRBV6-5 ASSYSRSSYEQY
TRBJ2-3 TRBV7-6 ASSPSSGTDTQY
TRBJ1-4 TRBV6-5 ASSPGRRPTNEKLF
TRBJ1-5 TRBV6-2/TRBV6-3 ASSPGAYDQPQH
TRBJ2-7 TRBV19 ASSIRQGMYEQY
TRBJ2-5 TRBV12-3/TRBV12-4 ASSLRDTQRETQY
TRBJ2-7 TRBV6-5 ASTMGTSGRREQY
TRBJ1-3 TRBV12-3/TRBV12-4 ASSFGSGNTIY
TRBJ2-2 TRBV7-9 ASSLWENTGELF
TRBJ1-2 TRBV11-3 ASSLEGGSTGGYT
TRBJ1-3 TRBV19 ASKEGGTGNTIY
TRBJ2-7 TRBV4-2 ASSQFSGTGYEQY
TRBJ2-6 TRBV19 ATNYKGAGANVLT
TRBJ1-5 TRBV27 ASSFQGYSNQPQH
TRBJ2-5 TRBV30 AWRGGGRETQY
TRBJ2-5 TRBV20-1 SARVASGARETQY
TRBJ2-1 TRBV24-1 ATSPKTSGRLQF
TRBJ2-3 TRBV29-1 SDQRHSGSTDTQY
TRBJ1-3 TRBV12-3/TRBV12-4 ASSIGQTISL